The 2 T cell receptor beta chains listed next were all sequenced from one sample in a study of blood T cells in healthy people across ages. Sample-barcoded 5' priming and a J-beta primer mix drove a second PCR of 7 to 11 cycles. TCRdb analysed the 5' RACE reads with MiXCR anew, one entry per CDR3 protein. This table has around 700,000 distinct CDR3 sequences, around 25% appearing once. The sample was also linked to a second study, of T cells of mothers and their children.

The sample taken for sequencing was blood. The receptor set was obtained from a boy between 5 and 17 years old in good health.

This clonotype came up a few times. The V and J genes are TRBV6-6 and TRBJ1-1; D not resolved. Germline V lookup: CDR1 MNHNY, CDR2 SVGAGI (reference sequence). The CDR3 length is 12 residues. Trimming pared 5 bases from V and 5 bases from J, leaving 9 bases between. The CDR3 DNA is TGTGCCAGCAGTACGGAGGAGACTGAAGCTTTCTTT. Its translation: CASSTEETEAFF.

This chain uses TRBV7-2 with TRBJ1-2, with 7 nucleotides matching TRBD1. The CDR3 is 13 amino acids. Germline V gene lookup returns CDR1 SGHTA and CDR2 FQGNSA. Losses at the gene ends were 5 bases for V and 5 bases for J; bases not matched to a gene: 5. CDR3 amino acids: CASSKGQYYGYTF. CDR3 bases: TGTGCCAGCAGCAAGGGACAGTATTATGGCTACACCTTC.